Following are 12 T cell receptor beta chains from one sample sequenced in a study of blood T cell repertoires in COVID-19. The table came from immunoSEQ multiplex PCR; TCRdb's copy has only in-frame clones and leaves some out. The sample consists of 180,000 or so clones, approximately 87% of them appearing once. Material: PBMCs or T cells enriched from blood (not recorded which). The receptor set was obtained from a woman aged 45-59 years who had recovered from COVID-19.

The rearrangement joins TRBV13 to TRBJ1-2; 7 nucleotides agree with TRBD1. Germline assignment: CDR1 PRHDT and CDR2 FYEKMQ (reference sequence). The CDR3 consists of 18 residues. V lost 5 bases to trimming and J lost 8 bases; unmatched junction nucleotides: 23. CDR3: CASSPTTPGTENPRGYTF. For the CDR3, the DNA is TGTGCCAGCAGCCCAACAACCCCCGGGACAGAAAACCCCAGGGGCTACACCTTC.

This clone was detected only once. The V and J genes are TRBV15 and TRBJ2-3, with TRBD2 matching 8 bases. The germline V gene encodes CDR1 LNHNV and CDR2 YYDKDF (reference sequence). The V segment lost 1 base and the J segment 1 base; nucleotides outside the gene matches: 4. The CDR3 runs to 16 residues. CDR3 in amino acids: CATSRGGTRGTDTQYF. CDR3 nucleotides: TGTGCCACCAGCAGAGGTGGGACTAGGGGCACAGATACGCAGTATTTT.

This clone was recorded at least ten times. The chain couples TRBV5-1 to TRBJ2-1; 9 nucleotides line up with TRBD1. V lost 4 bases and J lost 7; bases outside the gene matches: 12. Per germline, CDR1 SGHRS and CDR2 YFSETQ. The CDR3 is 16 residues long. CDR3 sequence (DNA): TGCGCCAGCAGCCCACCAACAGGGGGCGGGAAGAATGAGCAGTTCTTC. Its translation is CASSPPTGGGKNEQFF.

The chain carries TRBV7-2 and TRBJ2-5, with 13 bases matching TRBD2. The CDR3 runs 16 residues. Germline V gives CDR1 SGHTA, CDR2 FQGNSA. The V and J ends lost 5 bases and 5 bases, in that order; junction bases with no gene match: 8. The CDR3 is CASSQGGTSGVETQYF. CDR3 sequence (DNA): TGTGCCAGCAGCCAGGGGGGGACTAGCGGGGTTGAGACCCAGTACTTC.

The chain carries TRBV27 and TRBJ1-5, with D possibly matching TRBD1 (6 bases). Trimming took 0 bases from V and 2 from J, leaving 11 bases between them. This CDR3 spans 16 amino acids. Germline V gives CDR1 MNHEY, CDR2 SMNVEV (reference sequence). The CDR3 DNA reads TGTGCCAGCAGTTTATCTTCCAGGGGACGCAATCAGCCCCAGCATTTT. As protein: CASSLSSRGRNQPQHF.

As DNA, the CDR3 is TGTGCCTGGACGATTTTGACAGGGGAGCAGTTCTTC. Its protein is CAWTILTGEQFF. The rearrangement uses TRBV30 and TRBJ2-1; 7 positions match TRBD1. V was clipped by 4 bases and J by 10 bases; unmatched bases: 7. This CDR3 is built from 12 residues. Looked up from germline, CDR1 is GTSNPN and CDR2 is SVGIG (reference sequence).

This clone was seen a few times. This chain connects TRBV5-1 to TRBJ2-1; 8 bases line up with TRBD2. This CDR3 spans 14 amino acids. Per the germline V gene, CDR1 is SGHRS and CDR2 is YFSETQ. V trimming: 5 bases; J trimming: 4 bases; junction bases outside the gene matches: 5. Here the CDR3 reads CASRITSGYNEQFF. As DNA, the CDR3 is TGCGCCAGCAGGATTACTAGCGGTTACAATGAGCAGTTCTTC. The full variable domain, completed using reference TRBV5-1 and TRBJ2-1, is KAGVTQTPRYLIKTRGQQVTLSCSPISGHRSVSWYQQTPGQGLQFLFEYFSETQRNKGNFPGRFSGRQFSNSRSEMNVSTLELGDSALYLCASRITSGYNEQFFGPGTRLTVL.

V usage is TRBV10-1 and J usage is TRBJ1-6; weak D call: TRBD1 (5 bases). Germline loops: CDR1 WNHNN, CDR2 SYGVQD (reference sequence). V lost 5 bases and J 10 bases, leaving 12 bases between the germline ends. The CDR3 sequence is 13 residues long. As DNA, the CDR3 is TGCGCCAGCAGTCCGACAGTTAGGTCACCCCTCCACTTT. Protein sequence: CASSPTVRSPLHF.

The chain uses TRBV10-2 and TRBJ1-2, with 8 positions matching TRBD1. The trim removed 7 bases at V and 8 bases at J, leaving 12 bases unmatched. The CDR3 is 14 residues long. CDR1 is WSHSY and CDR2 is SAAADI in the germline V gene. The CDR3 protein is CASNERQGRIGYTF. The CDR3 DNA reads TGCGCCAGCAACGAACGACAGGGGCGCATCGGCTACACCTTC.

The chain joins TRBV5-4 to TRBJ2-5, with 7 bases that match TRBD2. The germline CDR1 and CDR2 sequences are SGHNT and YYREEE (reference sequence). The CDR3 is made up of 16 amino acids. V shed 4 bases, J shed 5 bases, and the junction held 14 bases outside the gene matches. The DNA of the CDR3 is TGTGCCAGCAGCCCAAATCCGGGGAGGGCCCGGGAGACCCAGTACTTC. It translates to CASSPNPGRARETQYF.

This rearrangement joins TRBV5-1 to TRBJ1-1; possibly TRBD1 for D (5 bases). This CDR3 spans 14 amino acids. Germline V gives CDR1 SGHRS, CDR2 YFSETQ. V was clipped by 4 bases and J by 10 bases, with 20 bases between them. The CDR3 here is CASSLGGGERGAFF. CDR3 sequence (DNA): TGCGCCAGCAGCCTCGGGGGAGGGGAAAGGGGAGCTTTCTTT.

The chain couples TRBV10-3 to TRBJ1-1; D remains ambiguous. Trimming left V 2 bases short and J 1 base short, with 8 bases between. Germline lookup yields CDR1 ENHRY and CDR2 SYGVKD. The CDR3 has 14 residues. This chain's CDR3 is CAISERGRNTEAFF. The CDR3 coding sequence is TGTGCCATCAGTGAGCGCGGCCGGAACACTGAAGCTTTCTTT.